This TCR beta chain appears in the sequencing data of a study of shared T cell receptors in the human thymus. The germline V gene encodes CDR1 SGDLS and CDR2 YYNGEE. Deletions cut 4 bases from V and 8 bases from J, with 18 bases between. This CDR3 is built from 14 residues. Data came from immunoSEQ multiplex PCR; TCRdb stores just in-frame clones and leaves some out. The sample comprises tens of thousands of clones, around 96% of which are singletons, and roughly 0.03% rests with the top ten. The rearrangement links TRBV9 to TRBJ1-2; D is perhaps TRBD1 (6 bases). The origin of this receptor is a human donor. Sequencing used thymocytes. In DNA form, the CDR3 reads TGTGCCAGCAGCTCCAGGGGAGGAAACGGGGGCTACACCTTC. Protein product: CASSSRGGNGGYTF.